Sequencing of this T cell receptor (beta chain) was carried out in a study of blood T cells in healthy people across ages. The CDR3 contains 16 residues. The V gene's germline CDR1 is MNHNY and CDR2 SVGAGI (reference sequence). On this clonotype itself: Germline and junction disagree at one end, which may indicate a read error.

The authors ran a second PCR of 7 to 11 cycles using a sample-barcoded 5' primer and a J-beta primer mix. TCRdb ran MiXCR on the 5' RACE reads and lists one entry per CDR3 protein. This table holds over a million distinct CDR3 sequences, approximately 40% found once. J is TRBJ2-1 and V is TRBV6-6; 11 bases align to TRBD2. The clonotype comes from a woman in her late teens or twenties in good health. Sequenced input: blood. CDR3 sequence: CASRLAGGHNPNEQFF. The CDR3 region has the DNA TGTGCCAGCCGGCTAGCGGGGGGACACAATCCCAATGAGCAGTTCTTT.